This TCR beta chain was obtained from a study of monozygotic twins with inflammatory bowel disease. Nested PCRs of approximately 16 and 10 cycles, two in total, were run on TCRalpha and TCRbeta cDNA. TCRdb reprocessed the 5' RACE reads and reports one entry per CDR3 protein, with no DNA. Its clone listing holds roughly 320,000 distinct CDR3 sequences. Looked up from germline, CDR1 is LNHDA and CDR2 is SQIVND (reference sequence). CDR3 size: 16 residues. Findings and caveats of the study: The analysis yielded no support for one strong signal or clonotype associated with IBD. Varying immunosuppressive regimens may have increased patient repertoire variability.

As for this clonotype: Its antigen is still unknown.

The TCR comes from a human donor with ulcerative colitis or Crohn's disease, or a healthy co-twin of an affected twin (not recorded which). The sample was blood. The chain is built from TRBV19 and TRBJ2-7; TCRdb's D gene call, TRBD1, goes unchecked for lack of DNA. CDR3: CASNDGGSGGLREQYF.